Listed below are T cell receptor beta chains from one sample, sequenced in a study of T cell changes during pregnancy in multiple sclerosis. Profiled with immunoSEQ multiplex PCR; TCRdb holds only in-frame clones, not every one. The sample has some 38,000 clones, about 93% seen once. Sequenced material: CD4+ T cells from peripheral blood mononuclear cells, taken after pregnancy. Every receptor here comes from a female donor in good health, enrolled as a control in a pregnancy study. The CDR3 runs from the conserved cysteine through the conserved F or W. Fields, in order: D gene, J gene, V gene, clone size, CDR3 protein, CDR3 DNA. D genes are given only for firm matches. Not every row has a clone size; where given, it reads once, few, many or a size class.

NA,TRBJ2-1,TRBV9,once,CASSVTGAGSYNEQFF,TGTGCCAGCAGCGTCACAGGGGCGGGGTCCTACAATGAGCAGTTCTTC
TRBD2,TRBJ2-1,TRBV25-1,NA,CASSALAGGRDEQFF,TGTGCCAGCAGTGCCCTGGCGGGAGGGAGGGATGAGCAGTTCTTC
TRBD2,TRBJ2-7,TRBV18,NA,CASSLAGGRYEQYF,TGTGCCAGCTCATTGGCGGGAGGGCGGTACGAGCAGTACTTC
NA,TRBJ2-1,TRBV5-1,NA,CASRSRAYNEQFF,TGCGCCAGTAGGTCGAGGGCCTACAATGAGCAGTTCTTC
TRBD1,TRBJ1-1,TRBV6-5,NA,CASSQPTGGAFFSFF,TGTGCCAGCAGTCAACCGACAGGGGGCGCGTTCTTTTCTTTCTTT
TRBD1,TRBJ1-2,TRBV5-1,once,CASSSQGARGYTF,TGCGCCAGCAGCTCTCAGGGGGCTCGTGGCTACACCTTC
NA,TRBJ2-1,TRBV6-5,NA,CASSARIGDEQFF,TGTGCCAGCAGTGCAAGAATAGGGGATGAGCAGTTCTTC
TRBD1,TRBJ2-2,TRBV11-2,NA,CASSFRTGSSGELFF,TGTGCCAGCAGCTTCCGGACAGGGAGTTCCGGGGAGCTGTTTTTT
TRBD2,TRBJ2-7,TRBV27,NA,CASSLYGRGGATYEQYF,TGTGCCAGCAGTTTATACGGCCGGGGGGGCGCCACCTACGAGCAGTACTTC
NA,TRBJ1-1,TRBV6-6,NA,CASSYSAGEAFF,TGTGCCAGCAGTTACTCGGCGGGTGAAGCTTTCTTT
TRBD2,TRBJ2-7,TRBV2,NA,CASSTSGRVYEQYF,TGTGCCAGCAGTACTAGCGGGAGAGTCTACGAGCAGTACTTC
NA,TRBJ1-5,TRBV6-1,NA,CASSAERVSNQPQHF,TGTGCCAGCAGTGCGGAGCGGGTTAGCAATCAGCCCCAGCATTTT
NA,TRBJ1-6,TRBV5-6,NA,CASSLNRDAPLHF,TGTGCCAGCAGCTTGAACAGGGATGCACCCCTCCACTTT
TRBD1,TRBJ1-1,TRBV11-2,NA,CASSPGDRANTEAFF,TGTGCCAGCAGCCCGGGGGACAGGGCGAACACTGAAGCTTTCTTT
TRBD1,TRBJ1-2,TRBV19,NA,CASRPPGQANYGYTF,TGTGCCAGTAGACCTCCCGGACAGGCCAACTATGGCTACACCTTC
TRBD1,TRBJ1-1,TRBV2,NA,CASRETGGITEAFF,TGTGCCAGCAGGGAGACAGGGGGCATCACTGAAGCTTTCTTT
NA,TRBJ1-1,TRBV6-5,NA,CAAGQMNTEAFF,TGTGCCGCAGGGCAGATGAACACTGAAGCTTTCTTT
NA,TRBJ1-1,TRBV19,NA,CASSVEGAGSEAFF,TGTGCCAGTAGTGTTGAGGGAGCCGGGTCTGAAGCTTTCTTT
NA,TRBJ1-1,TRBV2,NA,CASSRETEAFF,TGTGCCAGCAGTCGGGAGACTGAAGCTTTCTTT
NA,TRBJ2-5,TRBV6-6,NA,CASRARSGQETQYF,TGTGCCAGCAGGGCCAGGAGCGGCCAAGAGACCCAGTACTTC
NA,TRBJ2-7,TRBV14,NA,CASSRESYEQYF,TGTGCCAGCAGCCGCGAATCCTACGAGCAGTACTTC
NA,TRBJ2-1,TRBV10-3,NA,CATQTGTSYNEQFF,TGTGCCACTCAGACAGGTACCTCCTACAATGAGCAGTTCTTC
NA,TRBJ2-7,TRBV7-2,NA,CASSLQDREQYF,TGTGCCAGCAGCTTACAGGATCGAGAGCAGTACTTC
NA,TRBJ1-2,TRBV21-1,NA,CASSKGRTGANYGYTF,TGTGCCAGCAGCAAAGGGCGTACAGGGGCAAACTATGGCTACACCTTC
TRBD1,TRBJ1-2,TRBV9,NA,CASSGRQGWGYGYTF,TGTGCCAGCAGCGGACGACAGGGGTGGGGCTATGGCTACACCTTC
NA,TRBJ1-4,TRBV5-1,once,CASSLLGGLSTNEKLFF,TGCGCCAGCAGCTTGCTCGGGGGTCTATCAACTAATGAAAAACTGTTTTTT
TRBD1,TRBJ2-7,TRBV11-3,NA,CASSLRGPTGTASYEQYF,TGTGCCAGCAGCTTAAGGGGGCCAACCGGGACAGCGAGCTACGAGCAGTACTTC
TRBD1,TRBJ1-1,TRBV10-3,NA,CAISGSDRRNTEAFF,TGTGCCATCAGTGGTTCGGACAGGAGGAACACTGAAGCTTTCTTT
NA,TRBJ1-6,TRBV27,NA,CASSLTPPDRSNSPLHF,TGTGCCAGCAGTTTGACCCCCCCGGACAGATCTAATTCACCCCTCCACTTT
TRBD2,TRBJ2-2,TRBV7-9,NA,CASRPGLRGTGELFF,TGTGCCAGCAGGCCGGGACTACGAGGCACCGGGGAGCTGTTTTTT
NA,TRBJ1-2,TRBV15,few,CATSRDWAGAGYTF,TGTGCCACCAGCAGAGATTGGGCAGGGGCAGGCTACACCTTC
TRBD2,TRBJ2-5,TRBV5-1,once,CASSSLGREQETQYF,TGCGCCAGCAGCTCCCTCGGGAGGGAACAAGAGACCCAGTACTTC
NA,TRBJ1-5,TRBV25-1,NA,CASSEDSSNQPQHF,TGTGCCAGCAGTGAAGACAGTAGCAATCAGCCCCAGCATTTT
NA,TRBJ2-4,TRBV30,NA,CAWGTRLGDIQYF,TGTGCCTGGGGGACCAGACTAGGGGACATTCAGTACTTC
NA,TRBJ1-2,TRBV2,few,CATGLNYGYTF,TGTGCCACAGGGCTTAACTATGGCTACACCTTC
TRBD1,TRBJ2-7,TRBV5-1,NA,CASSLGPGQGYSYEQYF,TGCGCCAGCAGCTTGGGACCGGGACAGGGCTATTCCTACGAGCAGTACTTC